These 6 T cell receptor beta chains came from one sample sequenced in a study of blood T cell repertoires in COVID-19. TCRdb's table, derived via immunoSEQ multiplex PCR, lists solely in-frame clones and lacks some. The table lists about 280,000 clones, 85% to 90% of them singletons. The sequenced sample was peripheral blood. Receptor source: a woman between 25 and 40 years old with COVID-19, enrolled during active disease.

This clone was recorded only once. This sequence joins TRBV15 and TRBJ2-7, with TRBD1 identical over 10 bases. The CDR3 extends over 14 amino acids. V gave up 6 bases and J gave up 3 bases; unmatched junction bases: 5. Germline lookup yields CDR1 LNHNV and CDR2 YYDKDF (reference sequence). Written as DNA, the CDR3 is TGTGCCACCAGTTTGGGGACAGGGGACTACGAGCAGTACTTC. Amino acids: CATSLGTGDYEQYF.

The rearrangement links TRBV6-5 to TRBJ1-1, with D perhaps TRBD1 (5 bases). Looked up from germline, CDR1 is MNHEY and CDR2 is SVGAGI. There are 14 residues in the CDR3. V lost 0 bases and J lost 4, with 9 bases in between. CDR3 sequence (DNA): TGTGCCAGCAGTTACTCAGGGGTGTCCACTGAAGCTTTCTTT. Translation: CASSYSGVSTEAFF.

The chain uses TRBV25-1 and TRBJ2-1; D uncertain. CDR1 MGHDK and CDR2 SYGVNS come from the germline V gene. This CDR3 is built from 13 residues. V gave up 1 base and J gave up 7 bases, with 8 bases separating them. In nucleotides, the CDR3 is TGTGCCAGCAGTGAATCAGAGGCGAATGAGCAGTTCTTC. Residues: CASSESEANEQFF.

This clone came up once. J is TRBJ1-2 and V is TRBV5-6; D might be TRBD1 (5 bases). Germline V gene data show CDR1 as SGHDT and CDR2 as YYEEEE. The CDR3 consists of 14 residues. Trimming stripped 4 bases from V and 4 bases from J, with 14 bases between. The CDR3, as DNA: TGTGCCAGCAGCCAAGGGGATTTACCCTATGGCTACACCTTC. As protein: CASSQGDLPYGYTF.

As concerns this clone: Sequence at one end of the junction differs from germline and may be a read error. This sequence joins TRBV10-3 and TRBJ2-5; TRBD2 agrees at 13 bases. Germline V gene data show CDR1 as ENHRY and CDR2 as SYGVKD. The CDR3 has 18 amino acids. Written as DNA, the CDR3 is TGTGCCATCAGTGACCCGGGACTAGCGGGGACTCTCCAAGAGGCCCAGTACTTC. Amino acids: CAISDPGLAGTLQEAQYF.

The rearrangement links TRBV6-5 to TRBJ1-2; 8 positions agree with TRBD1. Germline lookup yields CDR1 MNHEY and CDR2 SVGAGI. The CDR3 has 15 residues. J lost 8 bases, V lost 0 bases, and 8 bases had no gene match. This CDR3 reads CASSYSLTGGRGYTF. The DNA of the CDR3 is TGTGCCAGCAGTTACTCGTTAACAGGGGGACGAGGCTACACCTTC.